A selection of T cell receptor beta chains follows, all from one sample in a study of T-cell reconstitution after alpha-beta-depleted transplantation in children. MiXCR was run by TCRdb on the PCR reads, yielding one entry per CDR3 protein. This sample carries 700,000 to 950,000 distinct CDR3 sequences, 15% to 20% of them seen once, and the ten largest clones take just under 5%. The source was PBMCs, mostly from graft donor cells, collected 360 days after TCRalphabeta/CD19-depleted stem cell transplant. The receptors were sampled from a male patient between 5 and 17 years old who had a stem cell transplant for acute lymphoblastic leukemia, so the T cells may come from the graft donor. Both conserved end residues are trimmed from each CDR3.

v_gene	j_gene	CDR3aa
TRBV7-9	TRBJ1-4	ASSLTQLTNEKLF
TRBV24-1	TRBJ2-5	ATGLASQETQY
TRBV7-9	TRBJ1-3	ASILGTTTSGNTIY
TRBV15	TRBJ2-7	ATSRGSSYEQY
TRBV7-9	TRBJ1-4	ASSLPEPGWSEKLF
TRBV29-1	TRBJ2-7	SVADRGLYEQY
TRBV11-1	TRBJ2-7	ASSLTSANFYEQY
TRBV19	TRBJ2-1	ASRVGEGNEQF
TRBV7-8	TRBJ1-5	ASSPDSSNQPQH
TRBV9	TRBJ2-1	ASSGNEQF
TRBV27	TRBJ2-1	ASSLRTGINNEQF
TRBV29-1	TRBJ2-7	SAEGDYYEQY
TRBV10-3	TRBJ1-1	AISDRMNTEAF
TRBV2	TRBJ2-1	ASSDEMEQF